This section outlines one TCR beta chain sequence together with its context. Its recognized antigen is unknown. Base qualities are not at hand, and no much larger clone is one base apart. This record comes from a study of blood T cell repertoires in COVID-19 (dated by TCRdb to about 2020). In the study overall: Samples covering the acute and convalescent phases of COVID-19 were provided by collaborators in the United States, Italy and Spain. The prospective study material was composed of cDNA or gDNA derived from T cells, B-cell-depleted T cells, or PBMCs. Subjects who had been exposed to COVID-19, were actively infected with it, or had recovered from it provided the deeply sampled blood TCRbeta repertoires that made up the dataset. The repertoires were released in a freely available public database intended as a resource for research on the immune response to SARS-CoV-2. The samples were drawn from the first 160 participants of the ongoing ImmuneRACE study and from 1,254 subjects provided by 6 global collaborators. The sample metadata nearly always contained a de-identified subject ID, COVID-19 status, age in years and sex. Where HLA class I and class II types were available, the types were taken from metadata supplied by the sample provider, not from assay-based typing. Study-wide conclusions, independent of this receptor: The amount of clinical and demographic metadata varied by source and participant and was provided uncurated.

The V end gives up 5 bases and the J end 7 bases, leaving 7 bases in the junction not matched to a gene. The CDR3, from cysteine to phenylalanine, totals 15 residues. Only the CDR3 part of the read is kept: 45 bases, read in frame from the first base. The germline V gene (reference sequence) sets CDR1 to MNHNY and CDR2 to SVGAGI. The immunoSEQ Assay, a bias-controlled multiplex PCR, was used to amplify TCRbeta CDR3 regions from genomic DNA. As for the authors' bioinformatics: Nucleated cell counts per sample were estimated from amplification of reference gene primers within the assay. Sequence reads were collapsed and filtered to measure the absolute abundance of every unique TCRbeta CDR3 rearrangement. For each sample, productive Simpson clonality was calculated as the square root of Simpson's diversity index across productive rearrangements. TCRdb stores this immuneACCESS table with in-frame sequences only. Part of the clones is absent; in the studies checked, under half of the shortfall reflects unresolved V genes, and no reason is known for the rest. Clone size and the V and J calls come from that table; the DNA yielded D and trimming. Within this sample are approximately 190,000 clones, with about 85% of them counted one time only. The top ten constitute less than 20% of the sample.

Collaborating institutions collected whole blood in K2EDTA tubes following their own protocols. Collaborator samples were shipped for TCRbeta analysis as frozen whole blood, isolated PBMCs, or DNA extracted from either sample type. The sequence came from a human donor in a cohort sampled during active COVID-19. The sequencing sample was made of peripheral blood. Recombination connected TRBV6-6 to TRBJ1-4; 10 of the junction bases match TRBD1. The CDR3 region reads CASSNGQGVTEKLFF. The DNA is TGTGCCAGCAGTAACGGACAGGGGGTGACTGAAAAACTGTTTTTT.